This T cell receptor (beta chain) was sequenced during a study of T-cell reconstitution after alpha-beta-depleted transplantation in children. This clonotype showed up just a few times. As yet, its antigen is unknown. The junction does not match germline at one end; this may be a read error. Findings and limits, study-wide: At around two months after transplant, the alpha-beta T cells were reportedly derived from several hundred expanded clones that came from non-depleted graft cells. Newly produced T cells mostly provided counts and TCRbeta diversity after one year, as hyperexpanded clones declined. High day-60 TCRbeta diversity in some patients came from surviving recipient T cells and thymic progenitors.

The CDR3 is 14 residues long. Germline V gives CDR1 LNHDA, CDR2 SQIVND (reference sequence). For TCRbeta, the library was prepared with unique molecular identifiers. TCRdb re-derived calls from the PCR reads in MiXCR, one entry per CDR3 protein. The table has more than 500,000 distinct CDR3 sequences, 11% seen once; the top ten hold 14%. The origin of this receptor is a female patient aged 2-9 years who had a stem cell transplant for aplastic anemia, so the T cells may come from the graft donor. The chain is built from TRBV19 and TRBJ1-1, with 7 bases that match TRBD1. Sequenced here: PBMCs, mostly from graft donor cells, sampled 180 days after TCRalphabeta/CD19-depleted stem cell transplant. CDR3 DNA sequence: TGTGCCAGTAGGGCGAGGGGGCCGAACACGGAAGCTTTCTTT. Its protein is CASRARGPNTEAFF.